The 14 T cell receptor beta chains below were found in one sample sequenced in a study of follicular helper T cells after annual influenza vaccination. Sequencing was performed with immunoSEQ multiplex PCR; in TCRdb, only in-frame clones are kept and a portion is missing. The sample lists more than 9,000 clones, approximately 80% occurring once. Time point noted: 2015-2016 season, 7 days after influenza vaccination. The sample was CXCR5+ CD38- circulating T follicular helper cells from blood, taken 7 days after influenza vaccination. Documented subset: circulating Tfh, non-naive CD4+CXCR5+PD-1+ (ICOS+CD38+ or ICOS-CD38-). These receptors were obtained from an adult who received the influenza vaccine.

The rearrangement joins TRBV19 to TRBJ1-1; no clear D gene. V was pared by 6 bases and J by 1 base, with 6 bases between. Germline CDR1 reads LNHDA; CDR2 reads SQIVND (reference sequence). This CDR3 has 12 amino acids. CDR3 loop: CASRQWNTEAFF. DNA for the CDR3: TGTGCCAGTAGACAGTGGAACACTGAAGCTTTCTTT.

The genes are TRBV15 and TRBJ2-7; D may be TRBD1 (5 bases). The CDR3 covers 12 residues. CDR1 and CDR2 from the germline V gene are LNHNV and YYDKDF (reference sequence). V was shortened by 1 base and J by 4 bases, with 5 bases between the two germline ends. The CDR3 loop reads CATSRAGYEQYF. DNA for the CDR3: TGTGCCACCAGCAGAGCAGGGTACGAGCAGTACTTC.

The chain has TRBV5-6 and TRBJ2-2; TRBD2 aligns across 7 bases. Germline V CDR1 and CDR2: SGHDT, YYEEEE. The length of the CDR3 is 14 residues. V dropped 5 bases and J dropped 6; count of bases not matched to a gene: 7. The CDR3 nucleotides are TGTGCCAGCAGTGGGGAGGGTAGAGCCGGGGAGCTGTTTTTT. Translated, it gives CASSGEGRAGELFF.

The chain uses TRBV5-1 and TRBJ1-1, with a possible D match to TRBD1 (6 bases). CDR3 length: 14 residues. With 0 bases removed from V and 6 bases from J, the gap between germline ends came to 12 bases. Germline CDR1 and CDR2: SGHRS and YFSETQ. The CDR3, as DNA: TGCGCCAGCAGCTTGGCCAGGGGAGCCTCTGAAGCTTTCTTT. Encoded protein: CASSLARGASEAFF. The full variable domain, its missing parts supplied by reference TRBV5-1 and TRBJ1-1, is KAGVTQTPRYLIKTRGQQVTLSCSPISGHRSVSWYQQTPGQGLQFLFEYFSETQRNKGNFPGRFSGRQFSNSRSEMNVSTLELGDSALYLCASSLARGASEAFFGQGTRLTVV.

This chain links TRBV2 with TRBJ1-5, with D possibly matching TRBD1 (5 bases). The germline V and J ends were trimmed by 2 bases and 0 bases, with 14 bases remaining between them. Germline CDR1 is SNHLY and CDR2 is FYNNEI. The CDR3 consists of 17 residues. The CDR3 DNA is TGTGCCAGCAGTGAAACGAGACAGACGTATAGCAATCAGCCCCAGCATTTT. Translation: CASSETRQTYSNQPQHF.

The chain links TRBV28 to TRBJ1-2, with 9 positions matching TRBD1. This CDR3 has 16 residues. J was trimmed by 4 bases and V by 2 bases; bases with no gene match: 8. Per germline, CDR1 MDHEN and CDR2 SYDVKM. The CDR3 DNA reads as TGTGCCAGCAGTTTAGGTGGGGGACAGGGACTCTATGGCTACACCTTC. It yields the protein CASSLGGGQGLYGYTF.

The J gene is TRBJ2-7, the V gene TRBV27, with D possibly being TRBD1 (5 bases). CDR3 length equals 15 residues. Trimming stripped 3 bases from V and 4 bases from J, with 16 bases between. Looked up from germline, CDR1 is MNHEY and CDR2 is SMNVEV (reference sequence). Here the CDR3 reads CASSFGSREGYEQYF. CDR3 sequence (DNA): TGTGCCAGCAGTTTTGGTTCCAGGGAAGGGTACGAGCAGTACTTC.

The chain is built from TRBV19 and TRBJ1-2; D is undetermined. CDR3 length: 14 amino acids. V lost 7 bases and J 6 bases, leaving 18 bases between the germline ends. CDR1 is LNHDA and CDR2 is SQIVND in the germline V gene (reference sequence). CDR3 loop: CASTPPGLEDGYTF. CDR3 DNA sequence: TGTGCCAGTACCCCCCCGGGGTTGGAAGATGGCTACACCTTC.

V is TRBV6-5 and J is TRBJ1-5; D unclear. The CDR3 sequence is 13 residues long. Germline CDR1 and CDR2: MNHEY and SVGAGI. Trimming took off 4 bases at V and 5 bases at J, with 9 bases between the two ends. CDR3 sequence reads: CASSFQDDQPQHF. CDR3 DNA sequence: TGTGCCAGCAGTTTTCAGGACGATCAGCCCCAGCATTTT.

This chain uses TRBV2 with TRBJ1-2; D not resolved. Germline V gene lookup returns CDR1 SNHLY and CDR2 FYNNEI. There are 12 residues in the CDR3. Trimming took off 3 bases at V and 4 bases at J, with 6 bases between the two ends. The CDR3 coding sequence is TGTGCCAGCAGTGATGAGTCCTATGGCTACACCTTC. This encodes CASSDESYGYTF.

The V gene is TRBV7-8, the J gene TRBJ2-7; D tentatively fits TRBD1 or TRBD2 (6 bases each). The ends were cut back, 1 base at V and 1 base at J, with 14 bases in the middle. CDR1 is SGHVS and CDR2 is FQNEAQ in the germline V gene. The CDR3 totals 16 residues. The CDR3 bases are TGTGCCAGCAGCTTAGTTCGGGGGCGGAGTTCCTACGAGCAGTACTTC. Translation gives CASSLVRGRSSYEQYF.

This clone has just a few counts. This rearrangement joins TRBV10-1 to TRBJ1-1, with 9 bases aligning to TRBD1. This CDR3 spans 12 amino acids. CDR1 and CDR2 from the germline V gene are WNHNN and SYGVQD (reference sequence). V dropped 4 bases and J dropped 8; count of bases not matched to a gene: 2. The CDR3, as DNA: TGCGCCAGCAGTGTCGGGACAGGGGAAGCTTTCTTT. Translating it yields CASSVGTGEAFF.

V gene TRBV5-1 combines with J gene TRBJ1-1; 10 bases are a match to TRBD1. The V segment lost 5 bases and the J segment 5 bases; nucleotides outside the gene matches: 6. The germline V gene encodes CDR1 SGHRS and CDR2 YFSETQ. The CDR3 totals 14 residues. This CDR3 is CASSPRTGGTEAFF. The CDR3 coding sequence is TGCGCCAGCAGTCCAAGGACAGGGGGGACTGAAGCTTTCTTT.

This sequence joins TRBV6-1 and TRBJ2-7, with 9 bases that match TRBD2. The CDR3 is made up of 16 amino acids. Trimming at V came to 0 bases and at J to 3 bases, leaving 6 bases not matched to a gene. CDR1 is MNHNS and CDR2 is SASEGT in the germline V gene. The CDR3 sequence is CASSEAYSSGDYEQYF. Here the CDR3 DNA reads TGTGCCAGCAGTGAAGCTTATTCTAGCGGGGACTACGAGCAGTACTTC.